The T cell receptor (beta chain) described here comes from a study of shared clonotypes between healthy human individuals. Overall study: Donors, aged 18 to 49, were a couple of women and three men. Study-level findings and limits: In a handful of donors, around 5.5% of naive CD4 clonotypes appeared in common. It was expected that sequencing depth would affect clonotype sharing among donors.

Trimming removed 3 bases from V and 9 bases from J, with 13 bases in between. The CDR3 is made up of 13 amino acids. Per the germline V gene, CDR1 is SGHDT and CDR2 is YYEEEE. Every immunoSEQ plate was one replicate of a subset's evenly spread DNA. The table came from immunoSEQ multiplex PCR; TCRdb's copy has only in-frame clones and leaves some out. The data contain approximately 2.3 million clones, over 90% of them singletons. Worth noting for this clone: The antigen is not known.

This chain uses TRBV5-6 with TRBJ2-1; no definite D call. This TCR was recovered from a young man in good health. Some clones in this sample may be carry-over from other donors' samples. The sequenced sample was naive CD4+ T cells from PBMCs. Subset: CD45RA+ positively selected. The CDR3 nucleotides are TGTGCCAGCAGCTCCCCAACAACAATTGAGCAGTTCTTC. It yields the protein CASSSPTTIEQFF.